This entry lists 14 T cell receptor beta chains sequenced from one sample in a study of beta chain features in type 1 diabetes. Since all of the isolated RNA was reverse transcribed, expressed TCRB transcripts were what got sequenced. Method: immunoSEQ multiplex PCR; TCRdb's copy keeps in-frame clones and lacks some. The repertoire holds nearly 700,000 clones, about an eighth seen once, with 0.022% in the top ten. For these TCRs, the target antigens are not known. General study results and limits: Type 1 diabetes patients had TCRB CDR3s that were shorter (moderately but significantly so) in all four CD4+ subsets.

Sequencing was carried out using naive CD4+ T cells from blood. These receptors all come from a man aged 18 to 30 with type 1 diabetes.

The table lists this clone with a few counts. The chain employs TRBV30 and TRBJ1-2; D is ambiguous. Germline V gives CDR1 GTSNPN, CDR2 SVGIG (reference sequence). V was clipped by 0 bases and J by 8 bases, with 13 bases between them. This CDR3 spans 13 amino acids. The CDR3 loop reads CAWSVGPPSGYTF. CDR3 sequence (DNA): TGTGCCTGGAGTGTTGGGCCTCCCTCCGGCTACACCTTC.

The J gene is TRBJ2-5, the V gene TRBV10-3, with D unresolved. V lost 6 bases and J lost 5, with 16 bases in between. This CDR3 region has 14 residues. CDR1 and CDR2 (germline): ENHRY, SYGVKD. The CDR3 is CAIRPDRSGETQYF. The DNA of the CDR3 is TGTGCCATCAGGCCAGATCGCTCTGGGGAGACCCAGTACTTC.

The chain carries TRBV9 and TRBJ2-5; 9 bases fit TRBD1. Trimming took 3 bases from V and 4 from J; bases not matched to a gene: 4. This CDR3 has 14 amino acids. The V gene's germline CDR1 is SGDLS and CDR2 YYNGEE. CDR3 sequence reads: CASSGGTGSETQYF. The CDR3 DNA reads TGTGCCAGCAGCGGAGGGACAGGGTCAGAGACCCAGTACTTC. Drawing the rest from reference TRBV9 and TRBJ2-5, the complete variable domain is DSGVTQTPKHLITATGQRVTLRCSPRSGDLSVYWYQQSLDQGLQFLIQYYNGEERAKGNILERFSAQQFPDLHSELNLSSLELGDSALYFCASSGGTGSETQYFGPGTRLLVL.

There are a few counts of this clone. Other DNA sequences in this specimen translate into the identical CDR3. The V and J genes are TRBV10-3 and TRBJ2-3; a weak D match, TRBD1 (6 bases). V gave up 8 bases and J gave up 2 bases, with 8 bases separating them. Germline lookup yields CDR1 ENHRY and CDR2 SYGVKD. The CDR3 loop spans 12 amino acids. The CDR3 is CAIGDNTDTQYF. CDR3 sequence (DNA): TGTGCCATCGGGGACAACACAGATACGCAGTATTTT.

The CDR3 DNA reads as TGCGCCAGCAGCTTGGCCAAAACGGCGACCGGGGCCAACGTCCTGACTTTC. It specifies CASSLAKTATGANVLTF. The genes are TRBV5-1 and TRBJ2-6; D call uncertain. CDR1 is SGHRS, CDR2 YFSETQ, per germline. With 0 bases removed from V and 4 bases from J, the gap between germline ends came to 14 bases. The CDR3 has 17 amino acids.

This clone appeared a few times. The identical CDR3 is also encoded by other nucleotide sequences in the sample. The chain links TRBV5-1 to TRBJ1-1; 7 bases match TRBD1. This CDR3 has 15 amino acids. Germline loops: CDR1 SGHRS, CDR2 YFSETQ. The J segment lost 0 bases and the V segment lost 4 bases, leaving 6 bases of the junction unmatched. Here the CDR3 reads CASSPTGTVNTEAFF. The CDR3 nucleotides are TGCGCCAGCAGCCCTACCGGGACAGTGAACACTGAAGCTTTCTTT.

This chain links TRBV4-2 with TRBJ2-3; 10 nucleotides agree with TRBD2. V shed 0 bases, J shed 1 base, and the junction held 1 base outside the gene matches. Looked up from germline, CDR1 is LGHNA and CDR2 is YNFKEQ. The CDR3 runs 16 residues. The CDR3 region is CASSQELAGGTDTQYF. CDR3 DNA sequence: TGTGCCAGCAGCCAAGAGCTAGCGGGGGGCACAGATACGCAGTATTTT.

The chain joins TRBV10-3 to TRBJ2-5, with D perhaps TRBD2 (5 bases). The germline V gene encodes CDR1 ENHRY and CDR2 SYGVKD. CDR3 length equals 15 residues. V dropped 0 bases and J dropped 0 bases, with 8 bases sitting between them. CDR3 sequence (DNA): TGTGCCATCAGTGAGTCGACGGGGAACCAAGAGACCCAGTACTTC. Translation gives CAISESTGNQETQYF.

The rearrangement links TRBV6-5 to TRBJ2-5; D perhaps matches TRBD2 (6 bases). CDR3 length equals 13 residues. Looked up from germline, CDR1 is MNHEY and CDR2 is SVGAGI. Trimming left V 7 bases short and J 5 bases short, with 14 bases between. As DNA, the CDR3 is TGTGCCAGCACAGCGGGTTGGGGGGAGACCCAGTACTTC. Its translation: CASTAGWGETQYF.

There are a few counts of this clone. This rearrangement joins TRBV7-4 to TRBJ1-4; 8 positions agree with TRBD1. J lost 11 bases, V lost 5 bases, and 13 bases had no gene match. CDR1 SGHVT and CDR2 SQSDAQ come from the germline V gene. The CDR3 is made up of 15 amino acids. For the CDR3, the DNA is TGTGCCAGCAGCCTCCCGACAGGGGAGGTCGGGAAACTGTTTTTT. Its protein is CASSLPTGEVGKLFF.

This clone has a handful of counts. The V and J genes are TRBV6-5 and TRBJ2-2; D gene ambiguous. The CDR3 is 15 residues long. The V gene lost 2 bases and the J gene lost 0 bases, with 7 bases spanning the gap. Germline assignment: CDR1 MNHEY and CDR2 SVGAGI. CDR3 coding DNA: TGTGCCAGCAGTTACGGCCAGTCGAACACCGGGGAGCTGTTTTTT. This encodes CASSYGQSNTGELFF.

On this clone: The junction shows a germline mismatch at one end, possibly a read error. The V gene is TRBV6-1, the J gene TRBJ1-5; tentative D call: TRBD1 (6 bases). Per the germline V gene, CDR1 is MNHNS and CDR2 is SASEGT. CDR3 length: 15 amino acids. CDR3 residues: CASKTVGASNQPEHF. CDR3 coding DNA: TGTGCCAGCAAGACCGTGGGGGCTAGCAATCAGCCCGAGCATTTT.

This chain uses TRBV11-2 with TRBJ2-5, with 10 bases identical to TRBD2. Germline CDR1 is SGHAT and CDR2 is FQNNGV. Unmatched junction bases numbered 8, after V lost 1 base and J lost 3 bases. The CDR3 has 17 amino acids. This chain's CDR3 is CASSLASWTSGKETQYF. In DNA form, the CDR3 reads TGTGCCAGCAGCTTAGCCTCCTGGACTAGCGGCAAAGAGACCCAGTACTTC. Supplemented by reference TRBV11-2 and TRBJ2-5, the full variable domain reads EAGVAQSPRYKIIEKRQSVAFWCNPISGHATLYWYQQILGQGPKLLIQFQNNGVVDDSQLPKDRFSAERLKGVDSTLKIQPAKLEDSAVYLCASSLASWTSGKETQYFGPGTRLLVL.

Only a few counts were recorded for this clone. V usage is TRBV14 and J usage is TRBJ1-1; D is undetermined. CDR1 SGHDN and CDR2 FVKESK come from the germline V gene. CDR3 length: 14 amino acids. Trimming shortened V by 1 base and J by 4 bases, and 10 bases separated the two germline ends. The DNA for the CDR3 is TGTGCCAGCAGCCAAGGAGGGTGGAGCACTGAAGCTTTCTTT. Translation: CASSQGGWSTEAFF.